This T cell receptor (beta chain) was recorded in a study of beta chain features in type 1 diabetes (dated by TCRdb to 2017 to 2018). Background for the entire study: No differences in mean age, gender distribution, total cell number or subset yield were found between patients and healthy donors. Regulatory and stem cell-like memory subsets were isolated from only 8 patients and 8 healthy donors, whereas naive and central memory subsets came from all 30 or so donors. Across all samples, around 99 million sorted cells were examined, and cell number per subset correlated strongly with RNA yield. In the study, recently diagnosed type 1 diabetes patients and matched healthy donors were compared on the TCRB repertoires of their sorted circulating CD4+ T cell subsets. What the research found in general, with its limitations: Naive, central memory and regulatory TCRB repertoires appeared to be more similar among patients than among healthy donors. Only small numbers of individuals were included in the HLA sub-analyses, which left unresolved whether HLA type had any influence on TCRB rearrangement. Type 1 diabetes patients showed a moderate but significant shortening of TCRB CDR3 length in all four CD4+ subsets. PCR may preferentially amplify shorter templates, but because patient and control samples were amplified and corrected together, any resulting skew would affect both groups equally. Because cDNA was sequenced instead of genomic DNA, highly expressing activated cells could be over-represented, though the groups showed no difference in activation or CD3 levels. Patients with type 1 diabetes made fewer insertions and deleted more nucleotides at VDJ recombination sites, implying thymic rearrangement abnormalities.

A single peripheral blood draw of about 116 mL on average was collected from each donor into heparinised tubes. A BD FACSAria II and a panel including CD45RO, CCR7, CD25, CD127, CD95 and CD27 were used to sort naive, central memory, regulatory and stem cell-like memory CD4+ T cells. Purity was above 95% for every sorted population. PBMCs were isolated right away by Lymphoprep density gradient centrifugation and were stained directly, without culture. So that batch effects would be minimized, each experiment stained and sorted samples in pairs, pairing one healthy donor with one patient. The CDR3, from cysteine to phenylalanine, totals 14 residues. Kept here is only the CDR3 DNA, which spans 42 bases and is read in frame from base 1. The junction carries 14 bases between V and J, which are trimmed by 5 bases and 4 bases respectively. The germline V gene encodes CDR1 MNHEY and CDR2 SVGAGI. All of the isolated RNA was reverse transcribed with the High Capacity cDNA Reverse Transcription Kit, so expressed TCRB transcripts were sequenced. Deep immunoSEQ sequencing was performed on naive, central memory and regulatory T cell samples, with an average of around 3.4 million total reads per sample. Sorted cells were lysed in RLT buffer and RNA was extracted with DNase-treated RNeasy Micro or Mini kits, depending on cell number. Each cell subset was processed separately to prevent cross-contamination, with patient and healthy donor samples processed together. Using the immunoSEQ multiplex PCR, TCRB sequences were amplified from cDNA into 87-bp fragments spanning the CDR3 region. Amplicons were sequenced on the Illumina HiSeq platform. Per the authors' processing: Synthetic template baselines were used to correct PCR bias computationally, reads within Hamming distance 2 were collapsed, and singletons that could not be merged were discarded. Reads were aligned against IMGT to assign V, D and J genes, CDR3 length and insertions or deletions at six rearrangement sites. Within each subset, clonotype counts were normalized to the number of sorted cells before true diversity and Gini coefficients were calculated with the tcR R package. The overlap coefficient, calculated on TCRB nucleotide sequences, was used to measure repertoire sharing. The immuneACCESS repertoire file appears here via TCRdb, limited to in-frame rearrangements. These files lack a portion of the clones; in checked studies, under half of the deficit traces to unresolved V genes, and the cause of the others is not known. The D gene and trimming were derived from the DNA, and the V and J assignments and clone size from that table. Here the sample has around 180,000 clones; around 7.9% occur a single time. The biggest ten clones account for roughly 0.5% of the sample.

This clone has only a few counts. Its antigen remains undetermined. Nothing much larger sits one base from this clone, and base qualities are not available. Recombination linked TRBV6-5 to TRBJ2-5; too little of a D gene remains to name it. Source material: central memory CD4+ T cells from blood. The source is a man between 18 and 35 years old with type 1 diabetes. The encoded CDR3 is CASSPGLFTETQYF. The nucleotide sequence is given as TGTGCCAGCAGTCCTGGCCTGTTCACAGAGACCCAGTACTTC.